The present entry profiles one T cell receptor (beta chain) with its context. Its antigen is undetermined. This specimen comes from a study of Ad26.COV2.S vaccination and SARS-CoV-2 variants. The repertoire was sequenced with immunoSEQ multiplex PCR; TCRdb's copy has only in-frame clones and lacks some. The sample consists of 43,000 or so clones, around 83% of them appearing once. The CDR3 covers 16 residues. Germline loops: CDR1 SNHLY, CDR2 FYNNEI. The germline V and J ends were trimmed by 3 bases and 2 bases, with 14 bases remaining between them. Whole-study results and caveats: Vaccine and placebo recipients had comparable breadth of non-spike TCRs. Placebo recipients had lower spike-specific TCR breadth than vaccine recipients.

The J gene is TRBJ1-5, the V gene TRBV2; possibly TRBD1 for D (5 bases). Sequencing used peripheral blood, obtained after recovery from COVID-19. The TCR was taken from a human donor who had recovered from COVID-19. CDR3 in amino acids: CASSEAWRGGNQPQHF. The CDR3 nucleotides read TGTGCCAGCAGTGAGGCCTGGAGAGGGGGCAATCAGCCCCAGCATTTT. Using reference TRBV2 and TRBJ1-5 for the parts outside the CDR3, the full variable domain is EPEVTQTPSHQVTQMGQEVILRCVPISNHLYFYWYRQILGQKVEFLVSFYNNEISEKSEIFDDQFSVERPDGSNFTLKIRSTKLEDSAMYFCASSEAWRGGNQPQHFGDGTRLSIL.